A selection of T cell receptor beta chains follows, all from one sample in a study of PD-1 blockade in classical Hodgkin lymphoma. Sequencing was performed with immunoSEQ multiplex PCR; in TCRdb, only in-frame clones are kept and a portion is missing. The profile shows more than 3,500 clones, roughly 61% of them singletons. This specimen consisted of peripheral blood mononuclear cells (PBMCs), obtained at baseline. These receptors originate from a human donor with classical Hodgkin lymphoma. Each CDR3 is given with its conserved first and last residue.

J gene: TRBJ2-7; V gene: TRBV30; CDR3 protein: CAWSRGTLGEQYF
J gene: TRBJ2-1; V gene: TRBV9; CDR3 protein: CASSGGLAGSMHNEQFF
J gene: TRBJ2-2; V gene: TRBV9; CDR3 protein: CASSVEGKKAGELFF
J gene: TRBJ2-1; V gene: TRBV12-5; CDR3 protein: CASGSPGPGQGNEQFF
J gene: TRBJ1-2; V gene: TRBV11-3; CDR3 protein: CASSSGAEPDYTF
J gene: TRBJ1-1; V gene: TRBV27; CDR3 protein: CASRYRGFGLEAFF
J gene: TRBJ2-6; V gene: TRBV28; CDR3 protein: CASSLPGTDFNSGANVLTF
J gene: TRBJ2-1; V gene: TRBV7-3; CDR3 protein: CASSSLKYNEQFF
J gene: TRBJ1-4; V gene: TRBV7-2; CDR3 protein: CASSQRGGYEKLFF
J gene: TRBJ1-5; V gene: TRBV2; CDR3 protein: CASRPTGLDQPQHF
J gene: TRBJ2-7; V gene: TRBV4-1; CDR3 protein: CASSHGSSYEQYF
J gene: TRBJ1-5; V gene: TRBV6-1; CDR3 protein: CASSSGQPQHF
J gene: TRBJ1-5; V gene: TRBV10-3; CDR3 protein: CAIINQPQHF
J gene: TRBJ2-1; V gene: TRBV5-6; CDR3 protein: CASGATTWASYNEQFF
J gene: TRBJ2-1; V gene: TRBV15; CDR3 protein: CATSRVGGAGEQFF
J gene: TRBJ2-1; V gene: TRBV7-9; CDR3 protein: CASSLEVNEQFF
J gene: TRBJ2-7; V gene: TRBV12-2; CDR3 protein: CASRPRLAGEPYEQYF
J gene: TRBJ2-1; V gene: TRBV9; CDR3 protein: CASSVRDYLRSDEQFF
J gene: TRBJ2-6; V gene: TRBV5-4; CDR3 protein: CASSPSTSGANVLTF
J gene: TRBJ1-6; V gene: TRBV5-1; CDR3 protein: CASSLWVGGSNSPLHF
J gene: TRBJ1-1; V gene: TRBV19; CDR3 protein: CATATALNTEAFF
J gene: TRBJ2-5; V gene: TRBV11-2; CDR3 protein: CASSPGGIETQYF
J gene: TRBJ1-6; V gene: TRBV27; CDR3 protein: CASSQGQGTYNSPLHF
J gene: TRBJ1-1; V gene: TRBV5-8; CDR3 protein: CASSSGTGRVTEAFF
J gene: TRBJ2-7; V gene: TRBV7-9; CDR3 protein: CASSSDRRSPYEQYF
J gene: TRBJ1-5; V gene: TRBV13; CDR3 protein: CASSSRVSRQPQHF
J gene: TRBJ2-3; V gene: TRBV18; CDR3 protein: CASSPLAGVVTDTQYF
J gene: TRBJ2-1; V gene: TRBV28; CDR3 protein: CASSPTGGRNHEQFF
J gene: TRBJ2-2; V gene: TRBV7-6; CDR3 protein: CASSLVIAGGTNTGELFF
J gene: TRBJ1-1; V gene: TRBV5-1; CDR3 protein: CASSLGVGTGRGTEAFF
J gene: TRBJ2-5; V gene: TRBV5-3; CDR3 protein: CASSPEGRGQETQYF
J gene: TRBJ2-1; V gene: TRBV4-1; CDR3 protein: CASSQILAPGNEQFF
J gene: TRBJ2-7; V gene: TRBV2; CDR3 protein: CASSPDKWASF
J gene: TRBJ2-1; V gene: TRBV19; CDR3 protein: CASSMFGGTGNEQFF
J gene: TRBJ2-1; V gene: TRBV7-8; CDR3 protein: CASSSRGLAGADEQFF
J gene: TRBJ1-1; V gene: TRBV5-1; CDR3 protein: CASSLMPGQGANTEAFF
J gene: TRBJ2-7; V gene: TRBV4-1; CDR3 protein: CASSPREGYEQYF
J gene: TRBJ2-3; V gene: TRBV30; CDR3 protein: CAWSEAADTQYF
J gene: TRBJ1-1; V gene: TRBV30; CDR3 protein: CAWRTRQRDTEAFF
J gene: TRBJ1-5; V gene: TRBV4-3; CDR3 protein: CASSQKRSGQPQHF
J gene: TRBJ2-7; V gene: TRBV6-9; CDR3 protein: CASSRGPDRAEQYF
J gene: TRBJ1-2; V gene: TRBV14; CDR3 protein: CASSQRTGNYGYTF
J gene: TRBJ1-1; V gene: TRBV5-1; CDR3 protein: CASSWSGAGTEAFF
J gene: TRBJ2-7; V gene: TRBV30; CDR3 protein: CAWRQKGLGLAGVSEQYF
J gene: TRBJ1-6; V gene: TRBV2; CDR3 protein: CASSTGGFYNSPLHF
J gene: TRBJ2-7; V gene: TRBV7-9; CDR3 protein: CASSLDTPFQGQWAYEQYF
J gene: TRBJ1-5; V gene: TRBV2; CDR3 protein: CASGLEAQHF
J gene: TRBJ2-7; V gene: TRBV6-5; CDR3 protein: CASSSHRDGSYEQYF
J gene: TRBJ2-7; V gene: TRBV7-9; CDR3 protein: CASSLGTSGNSLSEQYF
J gene: TRBJ1-4; V gene: TRBV4-2; CDR3 protein: CASSQDDRYSEKLFF
J gene: TRBJ2-2; V gene: TRBV7-3; CDR3 protein: CASSSSPSNTGELFF
J gene: TRBJ2-3; V gene: TRBV29-1; CDR3 protein: CSVVPGQGTTDTQYF
J gene: TRBJ2-5; V gene: TRBV7-6; CDR3 protein: CASSPRSTARETQYF